This record looks at one T cell receptor (beta chain) sequence and its context. Its antigen is not known. Someone took the PBMCs out of 10 ml of fresh peripheral blood. Amplification of the TCR beta CDR3 regions used RNA transcripts (as template). An opening RT-PCR round employed HTBI primers and preceded a second-round multiplex PCR. Using its own MiXCR run on the multiplex PCR reads, TCRdb lists one record per CDR3 protein. The repertoire holds fewer than 350,000 distinct CDR3 sequences, with 17% as singletons. The CDR3 is made up of 15 amino acids. J was trimmed by 2 bases and V by 5 bases; bases with no gene match: 6. Per the germline V gene, CDR1 is MNHEY and CDR2 is SMNVEV (reference sequence). The data were obtained in a study of Graves' ophthalmopathy and Graves' hyperthyroidism. Overall study results and limits: For separating ophthalmopathy from stable hyperthyroidism, a 13-signature model gave almost 90% sensitivity and around 80% specificity. Most expanded thyroid clonotypes above 0.001 frequency also appeared in blood.

This TCR was sampled from an adult man with Graves' ophthalmopathy. Sequenced: peripheral blood. The chain employs TRBV27 and TRBJ2-7; 10 bases map to TRBD2. For the CDR3, the DNA is TGTGCCAGCAGTCCCCTAGCGGGAGTACCCTACGAGCAGTACTTC. Protein: CASSPLAGVPYEQYF.